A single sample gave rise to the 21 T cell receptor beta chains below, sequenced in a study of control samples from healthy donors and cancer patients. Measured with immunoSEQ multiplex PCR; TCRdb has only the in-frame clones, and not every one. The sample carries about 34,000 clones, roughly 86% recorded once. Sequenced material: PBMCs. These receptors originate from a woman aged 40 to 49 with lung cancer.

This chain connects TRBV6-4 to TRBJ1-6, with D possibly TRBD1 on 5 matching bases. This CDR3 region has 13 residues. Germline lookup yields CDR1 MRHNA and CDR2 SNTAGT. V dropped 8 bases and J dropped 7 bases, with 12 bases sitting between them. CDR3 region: CASRQSQNSPLHF. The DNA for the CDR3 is TGTGCCAGCCGACAGTCTCAAAATTCACCCCTCCACTTT.

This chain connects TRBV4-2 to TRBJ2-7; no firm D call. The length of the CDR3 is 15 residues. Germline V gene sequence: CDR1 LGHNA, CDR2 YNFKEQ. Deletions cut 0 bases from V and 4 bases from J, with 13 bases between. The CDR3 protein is CASSQDPERVYEQYF. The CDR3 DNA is TGTGCCAGCAGCCAAGACCCCGAAAGGGTTTACGAGCAGTACTTC.

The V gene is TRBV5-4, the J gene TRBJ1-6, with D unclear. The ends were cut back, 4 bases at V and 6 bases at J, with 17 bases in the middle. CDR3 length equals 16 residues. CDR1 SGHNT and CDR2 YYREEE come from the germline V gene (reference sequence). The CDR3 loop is CASSPEAPGSNSPLHF. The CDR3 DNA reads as TGTGCCAGCAGCCCAGAGGCCCCGGGTAGTAATTCACCCCTCCACTTT.

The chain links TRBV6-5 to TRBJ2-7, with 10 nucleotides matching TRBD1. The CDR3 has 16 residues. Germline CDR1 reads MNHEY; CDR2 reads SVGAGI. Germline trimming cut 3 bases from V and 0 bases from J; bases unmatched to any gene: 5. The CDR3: CASSYLRTGGSYEQYF. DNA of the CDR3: TGTGCCAGCAGTTATCTCCGGACAGGGGGCTCCTACGAGCAGTACTTC.

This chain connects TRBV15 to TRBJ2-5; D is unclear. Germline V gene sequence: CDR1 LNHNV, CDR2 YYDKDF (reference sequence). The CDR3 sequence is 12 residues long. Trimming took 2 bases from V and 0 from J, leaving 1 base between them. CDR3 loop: CATSRYQETQYF. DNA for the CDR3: TGTGCCACCAGCAGATACCAAGAGACCCAGTACTTC. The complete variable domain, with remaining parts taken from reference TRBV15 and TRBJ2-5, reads DAMVIQNPRYQVTQFGKPVTLSCSQTLNHNVMYWYQQKSSQAPKLLFHYYDKDFNNEADTPDNFQSRRPNTSFCFLDIRSPGLGDTAMYLCATSRYQETQYFGPGTRLLVL.

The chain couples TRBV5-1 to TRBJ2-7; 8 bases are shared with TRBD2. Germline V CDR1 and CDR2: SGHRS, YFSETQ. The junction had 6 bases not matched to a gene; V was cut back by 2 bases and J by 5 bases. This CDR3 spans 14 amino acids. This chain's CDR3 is CASSFRGGPNEQYF. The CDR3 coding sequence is TGCGCCAGCAGCTTTCGGGGGGGCCCGAACGAGCAGTACTTC.

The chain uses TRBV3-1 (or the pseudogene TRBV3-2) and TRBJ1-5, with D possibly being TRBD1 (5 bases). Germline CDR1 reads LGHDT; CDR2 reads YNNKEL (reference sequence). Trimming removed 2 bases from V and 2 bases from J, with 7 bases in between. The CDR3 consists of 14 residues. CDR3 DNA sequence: TGTGCCAGCAGCCAAAGAGGGGGCAATCAGCCCCAGCATTTT. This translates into CASSQRGGNQPQHF.

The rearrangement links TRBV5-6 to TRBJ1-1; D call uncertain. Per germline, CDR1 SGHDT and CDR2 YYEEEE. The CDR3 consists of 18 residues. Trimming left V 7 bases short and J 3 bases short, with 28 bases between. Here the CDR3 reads CASLKADPGREWYTEAFF. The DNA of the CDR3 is TGTGCCAGCCTAAAAGCAGACCCCGGCCGGGAGTGGTACACTGAAGCTTTCTTT.

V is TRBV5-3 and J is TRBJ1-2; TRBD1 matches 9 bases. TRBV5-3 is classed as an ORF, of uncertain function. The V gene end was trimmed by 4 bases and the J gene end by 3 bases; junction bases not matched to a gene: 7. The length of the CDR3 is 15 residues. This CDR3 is CARSPEDRGHYGYTF. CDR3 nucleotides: TGTGCCAGAAGCCCGGAGGACAGGGGACACTATGGCTACACCTTC.

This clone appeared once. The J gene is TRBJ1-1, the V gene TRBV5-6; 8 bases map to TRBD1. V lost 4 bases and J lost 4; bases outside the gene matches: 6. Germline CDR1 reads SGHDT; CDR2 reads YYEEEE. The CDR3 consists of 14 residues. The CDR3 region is CASSAGQGTTEAFF. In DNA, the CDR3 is TGTGCCAGCAGCGCAGGACAGGGCACCACTGAAGCTTTCTTT.

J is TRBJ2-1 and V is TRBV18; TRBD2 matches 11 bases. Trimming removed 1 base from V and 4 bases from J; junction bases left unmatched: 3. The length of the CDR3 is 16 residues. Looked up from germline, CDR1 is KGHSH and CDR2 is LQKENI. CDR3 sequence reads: CASSPLGTSGYNEQFF. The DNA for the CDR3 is TGTGCCAGCTCACCACTAGGGACTAGCGGTTACAATGAGCAGTTCTTC.

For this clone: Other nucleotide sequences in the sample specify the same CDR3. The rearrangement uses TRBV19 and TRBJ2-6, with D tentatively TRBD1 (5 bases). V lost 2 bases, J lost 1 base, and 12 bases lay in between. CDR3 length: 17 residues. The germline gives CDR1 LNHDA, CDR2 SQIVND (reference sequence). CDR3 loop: CASSIQGGSSGANVLTF. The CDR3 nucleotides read TGTGCCAGTAGTATACAGGGTGGAAGTTCTGGGGCCAACGTCCTGACTTTC.

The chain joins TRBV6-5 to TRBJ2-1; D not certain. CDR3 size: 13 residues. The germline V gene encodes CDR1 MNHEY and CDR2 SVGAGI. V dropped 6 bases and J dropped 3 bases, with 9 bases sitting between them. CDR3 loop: CASSPYDYNEQFF. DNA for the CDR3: TGTGCCAGCAGCCCGTACGACTACAATGAGCAGTTCTTC.

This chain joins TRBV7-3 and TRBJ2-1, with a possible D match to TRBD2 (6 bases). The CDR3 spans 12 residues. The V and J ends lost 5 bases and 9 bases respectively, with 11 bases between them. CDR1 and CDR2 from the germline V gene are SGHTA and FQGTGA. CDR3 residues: CASSLLGGEQFF. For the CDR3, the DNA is TGTGCCAGCAGCCTCCTCGGGGGTGAGCAGTTCTTC.

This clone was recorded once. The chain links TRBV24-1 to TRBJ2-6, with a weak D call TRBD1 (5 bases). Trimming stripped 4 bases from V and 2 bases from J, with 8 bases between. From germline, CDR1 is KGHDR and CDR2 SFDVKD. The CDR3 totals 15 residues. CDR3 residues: CATSDPRAGANVLTF. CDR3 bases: TGTGCCACCAGTGACCCCAGGGCTGGGGCCAACGTCCTGACTTTC.

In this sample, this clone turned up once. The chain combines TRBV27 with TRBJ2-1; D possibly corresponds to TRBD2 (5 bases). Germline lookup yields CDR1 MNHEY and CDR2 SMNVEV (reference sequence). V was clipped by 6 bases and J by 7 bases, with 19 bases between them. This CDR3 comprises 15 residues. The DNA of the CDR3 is TGTGCCAGCAGACCCCTGACCGGTAGCGTAAATGAGCAGTTCTTC. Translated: CASRPLTGSVNEQFF.

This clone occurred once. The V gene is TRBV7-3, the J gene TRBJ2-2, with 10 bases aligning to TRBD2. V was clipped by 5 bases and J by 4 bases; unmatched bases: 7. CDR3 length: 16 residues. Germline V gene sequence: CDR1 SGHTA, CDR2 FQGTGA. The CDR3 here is CASSPSGGAVTGELFF. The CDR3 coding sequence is TGTGCCAGCAGCCCCAGCGGGGGGGCCGTCACCGGGGAGCTGTTTTTT.

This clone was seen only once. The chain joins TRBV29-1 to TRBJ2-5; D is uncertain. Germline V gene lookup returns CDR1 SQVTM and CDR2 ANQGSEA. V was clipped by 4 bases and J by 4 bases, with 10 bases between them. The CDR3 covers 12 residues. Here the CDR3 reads CSVVVSGETQYF. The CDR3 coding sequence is TGCAGCGTTGTTGTAAGTGGAGAGACCCAGTACTTC.

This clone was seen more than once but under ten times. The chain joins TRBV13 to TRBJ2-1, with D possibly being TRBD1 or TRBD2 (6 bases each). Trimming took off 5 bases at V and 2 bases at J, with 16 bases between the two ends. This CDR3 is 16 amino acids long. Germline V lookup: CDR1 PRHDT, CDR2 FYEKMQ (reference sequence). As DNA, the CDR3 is TGTGCCAGCAGCGGAATCGGGGGCCGAACCTACAATGAGCAGTTCTTC. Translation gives CASSGIGGRTYNEQFF.

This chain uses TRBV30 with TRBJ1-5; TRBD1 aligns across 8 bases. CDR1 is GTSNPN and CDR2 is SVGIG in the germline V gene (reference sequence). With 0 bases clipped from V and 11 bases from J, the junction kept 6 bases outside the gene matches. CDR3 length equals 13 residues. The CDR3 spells CAWSVQGDMTQHF. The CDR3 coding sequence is TGTGCCTGGAGTGTACAGGGGGATATGACCCAGCATTTT.

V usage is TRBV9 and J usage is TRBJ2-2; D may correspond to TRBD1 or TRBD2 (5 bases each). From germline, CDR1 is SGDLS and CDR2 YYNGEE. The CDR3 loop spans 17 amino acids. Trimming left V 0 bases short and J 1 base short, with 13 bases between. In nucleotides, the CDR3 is TGTGCCAGCAGCGTAGGAGGGCAGGGATGGAACACCGGGGAGCTGTTTTTT. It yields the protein CASSVGGQGWNTGELFF.